The rows below give T cell receptor beta chains drawn from one sample of a study of response to subunit inactivated influenza vaccine. A single record per CDR3 protein comes from TCRdb applying MiXCR to the RT-PCR reads. The table includes about 830,000 distinct CDR3 sequences, less than 20% detected once. The sample was PBMCs from blood, taken about 5 days after vaccination. The receptors stem from a man aged 50-60 years who received an inactivated influenza vaccine. Both conserved end residues are trimmed from each CDR3.

J: TRBJ2-7
V: TRBV12-5
length: 11
CDR3: ASVKDTNYEQY

J: TRBJ2-2
V: TRBV4-3
length: 11
CDR3: ASSPRPTGELF

J: TRBJ2-3
V: TRBV5-5
length: 15
CDR3: ASSQSPIAGVTDTQY

J: TRBJ1-2
V: TRBV7-8
length: 11
CDR3: ASSSRDNYGYT

J: TRBJ1-5
V: TRBV10-3
length: 13
CDR3: AISEKVIQGQPQH

J: TRBJ1-1
V: TRBV10-3
length: 13
CDR3: AISDGEGAYTEAF

J: TRBJ2-3
V: TRBV6-5
length: 12
CDR3: ASSRDHGPDTQY

J: TRBJ2-1
V: TRBV20-1
length: 12
CDR3: SARDLGVNNEQF

J: TRBJ1-4
V: TRBV12-3/TRBV12-4
length: 11
CDR3: ASSLMASEKLF

J: TRBJ1-1
V: TRBV5-5
length: 11
CDR3: ASSFQGGTEAF

J: TRBJ2-1
V: TRBV13
length: 14
CDR3: ASSLVRLAPGNEQF

J: TRBJ2-7
V: TRBV10-3
length: 10
CDR3: AIRTGGDEQY

J: TRBJ2-7
V: TRBV20-1
length: 12
CDR3: SAGRVRSSYEQY

J: TRBJ1-3
V: TRBV20-1
length: 14
CDR3: SARDTETGNGNTIY

J: TRBJ1-5
V: TRBV10-3
length: 14
CDR3: AISESDGRSNQPQH

J: TRBJ2-3
V: TRBV7-2
length: 12
CDR3: ASSLTWSGDTQY

J: TRBJ2-3
V: TRBV5-6
length: 13
CDR3: ASSPDWDLTDTQY

J: TRBJ2-7
V: TRBV27
length: 8
CDR3: ASWEYEQY

J: TRBJ2-2
V: TRBV10-3
length: 11
CDR3: AISESSAGELF

J: TRBJ2-1
V: TRBV7-3
length: 13
CDR3: ASSKRIAGGNEQF

J: TRBJ2-7
V: TRBV5-1
length: 12
CDR3: ASSPTGKGYEQY

J: TRBJ2-7
V: TRBV12-3/TRBV12-4
length: 12
CDR3: ASSLHGRPYEQY

J: TRBJ1-2
V: TRBV5-5
length: 10
CDR3: ASSSPGYGYT

J: TRBJ2-2
V: TRBV15
length: 14
CDR3: ATSSSGARATGELF

J: TRBJ1-2
V: TRBV6-2/TRBV6-3
length: 13
CDR3: ASSPRGDRIYGYT

J: TRBJ2-5
V: TRBV21-1
length: 12
CDR3: ASSLETGRETQY

J: TRBJ1-2
V: TRBV28
length: 13
CDR3: ASSPGDRAVYGYT

J: TRBJ1-1
V: TRBV28
length: 12
CDR3: ASRFARWGTEAF

J: TRBJ2-1
V: TRBV20-1
length: 15
CDR3: SATGSGMMGSYNEQF

J: TRBJ2-5
V: TRBV12-3/TRBV12-4
length: 12
CDR3: ASSPGQLQETQY

J: TRBJ2-1
V: TRBV28
length: 16
CDR3: ASSSQAYGGGPYNEQF

J: TRBJ2-7
V: TRBV28
length: 13
CDR3: ASSLLVQGEGEQY

J: TRBJ2-1
V: TRBV5-1
length: 13
CDR3: ASSTSGREGNEQF

J: TRBJ2-5
V: TRBV6-5
length: 15
CDR3: ASSYERGGPGQETQY

J: TRBJ2-1
V: TRBV20-1
length: 14
CDR3: SAINNLGTGRHEQF

J: TRBJ1-5
V: TRBV15
length: 12
CDR3: ATSRGQGSQPQH

J: TRBJ2-2
V: TRBV12-3/TRBV12-4
length: 13
CDR3: ASRGQGSNTGELF

J: TRBJ1-2
V: TRBV28
length: 12
CDR3: ASRRDILNYGYT

J: TRBJ2-6
V: TRBV7-9
length: 14
CDR3: ASSLIPRSGANVLT

J: TRBJ1-5
V: TRBV7-9
length: 13
CDR3: ASSLGQGRIQPQH

J: TRBJ1-5
V: TRBV6-1
length: 14
CDR3: ASSPWTGWTNQPQH

J: TRBJ1-2
V: TRBV12-3/TRBV12-4
length: 10
CDR3: ASSPGLHGYT

J: TRBJ2-7
V: TRBV5-5
length: 13
CDR3: ASSFGGRSSYEQY

J: TRBJ1-5
V: TRBV29-1
length: 12
CDR3: SVMTTGSNQPQH

J: TRBJ1-2
V: TRBV29-1
length: 11
CDR3: SVDPQGSYGYT

J: TRBJ2-1
V: TRBV12-3/TRBV12-4
length: 10
CDR3: ASRLSGNEQF

J: TRBJ2-1
V: TRBV5-6
length: 14
CDR3: ASSLRDRGIYNEQF

J: TRBJ2-3
V: TRBV6-1
length: 14
CDR3: ASSEVPGRRLDTQY

J: TRBJ2-7
V: TRBV5-6
length: 11
CDR3: ASSLQGSHEQY

J: TRBJ1-4
V: TRBV18
length: 12
CDR3: ASSPPSSNEKLF

J: TRBJ2-2
V: TRBV20-1
length: 13
CDR3: SARDLGRTTGELF

J: TRBJ2-3
V: TRBV24-1
length: 14
CDR3: ATSERDSGTPDTQY